One and the same sample provided the 10 T cell receptor beta chains below, sequenced in a study of radiotherapy plus CTLA-4 blockade in lung cancer. This table comes from immunoSEQ multiplex PCR, and its TCRdb copy is limited to in-frame clones, with some not included. In the table there are more than 80,000 clones, under 90% of which are singletons. The sample was peripheral blood, taken from a patient treated with radiotherapy plus ipilimumab. The receptors come from a human donor with non-small cell lung cancer that progressed on radiotherapy plus ipilimumab. Some clones in this sample may be carry-over from other donors' samples.

The rearrangement uses TRBV10-3 and TRBJ2-4; a weak D match, TRBD1 (5 bases). This CDR3 contains 17 residues. Deletions cut 2 bases from V and 0 bases from J, with 14 bases between. Germline-derived CDR1 and CDR2 are ENHRY and SYGVKD. CDR3 in amino acids: CAISERGQILAKNIQYF. CDR3 nucleotide sequence: TGTGCCATCAGTGAGAGGGGTCAGATACTAGCCAAAAACATTCAGTACTTC.

The V and J genes are TRBV9 and TRBJ1-5; no clear D. The CDR3 contains 14 residues. Germline V CDR1 and CDR2: SGDLS, YYNGEE. The V end was cut by 4 bases, the J end by 5 bases, with 13 bases between. DNA for the CDR3: TGTGCCAGCAGCCCAGAATCCCTGGATCAGCCCCAGCATTTT. Residues: CASSPESLDQPQHF.

The chain carries TRBV7-2 and TRBJ1-4, with 10 positions matching TRBD1. Germline V gene sequence: CDR1 SGHTA, CDR2 FQGNSA. V shed 5 bases and J 7 bases; nucleotides not matched to a gene: 7. This CDR3 spans 15 amino acids. The CDR3 DNA reads as TGTGCCAGCAGCCCCCGACAGGGGGCGTCTGAAAAACTGTTTTTT. It translates to CASSPRQGASEKLFF.

The chain uses TRBV18 and TRBJ2-7; 8 bases match TRBD1. The CDR3 length is 14 residues. The germline V gene has CDR1 KGHSH and CDR2 LQKENI. With V trimmed by 5 bases and J by 6 bases, 9 bases remained unmatched. The CDR3 here is CASSTRQGNAEQYF. In DNA form, the CDR3 reads TGTGCCAGCTCAACGCGACAGGGGAATGCCGAGCAGTACTTC.

The chain recombines TRBV5-1 with TRBJ2-1; 9 nucleotides agree with TRBD1. This CDR3 has 13 residues. The ends lost 4 bases at V and 9 bases at J; junction bases unmatched: 5. CDR1 SGHRS and CDR2 YFSETQ come from the germline V gene. CDR3 loop: CASSKQGALEQFF. CDR3 sequence (DNA): TGCGCCAGCAGCAAACAGGGGGCGCTTGAGCAGTTCTTC.

The rearrangement uses TRBV5-4 and TRBJ2-1; 8 nucleotides align to TRBD2. Germline CDR1 and CDR2: SGHNT and YYREEE (reference sequence). V lost 3 bases and J lost 9; bases outside the gene matches: 8. CDR3 length equals 14 residues. CDR3 nucleotides: TGTGCCAGCAGCTGGGGACTAGAATCGGGTGAGCAGTTCTTC. Translating it yields CASSWGLESGEQFF.

The chain links TRBV5-4 to TRBJ2-7, with 7 bases matching TRBD1. CDR1 and CDR2 from the germline V gene are SGHNT and YYREEE (reference sequence). The V and J ends lost 0 bases and 0 bases, in that order; junction bases with no gene match: 3. The CDR3 runs to 15 residues. CDR3 region: CASSLDRGFSYEQYF. CDR3 sequence (DNA): TGTGCCAGCAGCTTGGACAGGGGATTCTCCTACGAGCAGTACTTC.

The V gene is TRBV6-4, the J gene TRBJ1-3; D is unclear. Trimming took off 2 bases at V and 3 bases at J, with 23 bases between the two ends. Germline V gene sequence: CDR1 MRHNA, CDR2 SNTAGT. The CDR3 has 19 amino acids. The CDR3 DNA is TGTGCCAGCAGTGACACCCCCCTAGGTCAGAGAGGCCTTGGAAACACCATATATTTT. Its protein is CASSDTPLGQRGLGNTIYF.

The CDR3 is CASSIRTGQGETQYF. The CDR3 DNA reads as TGTGCCAGTAGTATAAGGACAGGGCAGGGCGAGACCCAGTACTTC. The gene calls are TRBV19 and TRBJ2-5; 8 bases fit TRBD1. After removal of 2 bases from V and 5 bases from J, the junction contained 7 bases not matched to a gene. The CDR3 spans 15 residues. CDR1 is LNHDA, CDR2 SQIVND, per germline (reference sequence).

The chain joins TRBV2 to TRBJ1-4; D unresolved. Germline CDR1 and CDR2: SNHLY and FYNNEI. The CDR3 has 14 residues. Trimming shortened V by 7 bases and J by 5 bases, and 14 bases separated the two germline ends. CDR3 bases: TGTGCCAGCATGTACACAACGGGAAATGAAAAACTGTTTTTT. Translation: CASMYTTGNEKLFF.